The present TCR beta chain was sequenced within a study of CXCR4 blockade with PD-1 therapy in pancreatic cancer (dated by TCRdb to the late 2010s). Regarding the research as a whole: The study analyzed resected pancreatic ductal adenocarcinoma using multiplex immunohistochemistry and TCRbeta immunosequencing, along with ex vivo slice culture to test PD-1 and CXCR4 blockade. To look at intratumoral heterogeneity, the researchers TCR-sequenced two geographically distinct regions from each of 5 or 6 tumors. Paper-wide results and their limitations: Because only TCRbeta chains were sequenced, true antigen-specificity overlap of convergent dominant clones was left unconfirmed pending paired alpha-beta single-cell sequencing. Tumors had clonal expansion, with a mean productive clonality of about 0.13 compared with under 0.055 in healthy blood, yet clonality showed no correlation with survival. The frequency of each amino acid clone correlated strongly with the number of distinct nucleotide rearrangements encoding that clone, suggesting convergent selection driven by common tumor antigens.

The patients who supplied the archived tumor blocks had received no neoadjuvant therapy before resection. In the preserved-tissue arm of the study, approximately 30 surgical resection samples from roughly 22 previously untreated pancreatic ductal adenocarcinoma patients were used. For the resection arm, ten 5-micron curls of FFPE tumor adjacent to the multiplex immunohistochemistry slide were used for DNA extraction. The immunoSEQ Assay at Adaptive Biotechnologies was used to immunosequence TCRbeta CDR3 regions from the extracted DNA. As for the authors' bioinformatics: To quantify the absolute abundance of each unique TCRbeta CDR3, sequences were collapsed and filtered. Clonality was calculated as 1 minus Pielou's evenness, with only productive in-frame rearrangements included in the computation. Regional overlap tracked the top 100 nucleotide rearrangements across paired samples, with Morisita index comparing paired versus unrelated samples. The immunoSEQ Rearrangement Details tool was used to assess whether nucleotide rearrangements converged onto identical amino acid sequences. TCRdb mirrors the immuneACCESS table, restricted to in-frame sequences. Some clones are absent from its copies; in checked studies, under half trace to an unresolved V gene, and the reason for the others is unknown. V, J and clone size were drawn from that table, and D and trimming were deduced from the DNA. Counted in this sample were about 8,100 clones; under 60% of them appeared once. The leading ten clones occupy approximately 7% of the sample.

With regard to this clone: Its binding antigen is unknown. Base-call qualities are not available, and no considerably larger clone is one nucleotide away.

Taken from cysteine to phenylalanine, the CDR3 has 17 residues. The retained sequence is limited to the CDR3, 51 bases, with the frame set at the first base. Cut back by 2 bases and 2 bases, the V and J ends lie 15 bases apart. Based on the germline V gene, the CDR1 and CDR2 sequences are SGHNT and YENEEA. This chain joins TRBV11-3 to TRBJ2-2, and TRBD1 may be the D gene, going by 5 matching bases. The sample taken for sequencing was tumor tissue. The receptor was derived from a human donor with pancreatic ductal adenocarcinoma. This receptor carries the CDR3 CASSLIFGQGNTGELFF. The bases read TGTGCCAGCAGCTTAATCTTCGGGCAGGGCAACACCGGGGAGCTGTTTTTT.